Sequencing of this T cell receptor beta chain was carried out in a study of shared clonotypes between healthy human individuals. Across the whole study: Two women and a few men aged 18 to 49 made up the donors.

The CDR3 covers 13 residues. Germline assignment: CDR1 SEHNR and CDR2 FQNEAQ (reference sequence). The V gene lost 4 bases and the J gene lost 7 bases, with 11 bases spanning the gap. The deep-level immunoSEQ assay was used. Method: immunoSEQ multiplex PCR; TCRdb's copy keeps in-frame clones and lacks some. Here the sample spans about 2 million clones, about 95% being singletons. In the naive CD8 group, cells lacked CD45RO and were positively selected for CCR7, so terminally differentiated effector memory CD45RA+ cells were left out. Study findings and constraints: The four-donor shared clonotypes exceeded non-shared clonotypes in generation probability, with non-shared ones scoring lower. What limited the represented genetic and exposure-history diversity was the small number of donors.

Comment on this clone: No antigen is known for it.

This clonotype originated in a man younger than 35 in good health. The rearrangement joins TRBV7-9 to TRBJ2-1; D gene ambiguous. Sequenced: naive CD8+ T cells sorted from blood. This chain's CDR3 is CASSSINQNEQFF. CDR3 nucleotide sequence: TGTGCCAGCAGCTCCATTAACCAAAATGAGCAGTTCTTC.